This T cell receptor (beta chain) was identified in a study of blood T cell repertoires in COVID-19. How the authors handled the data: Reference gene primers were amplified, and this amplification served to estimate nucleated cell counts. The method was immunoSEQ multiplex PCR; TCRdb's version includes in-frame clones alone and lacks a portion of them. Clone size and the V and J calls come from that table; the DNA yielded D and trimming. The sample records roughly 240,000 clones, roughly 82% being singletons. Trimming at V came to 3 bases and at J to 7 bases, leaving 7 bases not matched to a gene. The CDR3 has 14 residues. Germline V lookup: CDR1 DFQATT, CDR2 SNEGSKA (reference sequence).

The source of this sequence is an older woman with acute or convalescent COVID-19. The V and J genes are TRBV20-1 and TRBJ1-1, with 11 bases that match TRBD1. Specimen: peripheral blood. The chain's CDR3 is CSASGQGARGEAFF. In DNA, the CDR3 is TGCAGTGCTAGTGGACAGGGGGCGCGGGGTGAAGCTTTCTTT.